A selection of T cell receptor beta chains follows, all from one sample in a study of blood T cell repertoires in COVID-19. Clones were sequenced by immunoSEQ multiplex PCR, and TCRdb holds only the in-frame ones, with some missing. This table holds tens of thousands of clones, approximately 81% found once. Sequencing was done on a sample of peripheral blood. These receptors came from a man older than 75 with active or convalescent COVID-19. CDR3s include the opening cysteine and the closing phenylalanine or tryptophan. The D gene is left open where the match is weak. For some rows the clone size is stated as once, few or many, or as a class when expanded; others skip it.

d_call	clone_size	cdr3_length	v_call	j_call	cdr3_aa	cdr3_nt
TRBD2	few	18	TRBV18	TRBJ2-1	CASSQLRTSGGAGYEQFF	TGTGCCAGCTCGCAACTACGGACTAGCGGGGGGGCGGGTTATGAGCAGTTCTTC
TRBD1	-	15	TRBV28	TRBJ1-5	CASSLEGTVGSPQHF	TGTGCCAGCAGTTTGGAGGGGACAGTGGGGAGCCCCCAGCATTTT
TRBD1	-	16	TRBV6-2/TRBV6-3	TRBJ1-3	CASSPRDRGTGNTIYF	TGTGCCAGCAGTCCCCGGGACAGGGGAACTGGAAACACCATATATTTT
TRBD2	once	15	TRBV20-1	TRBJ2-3	CSASHQRGGTDTQYF	TGCAGTGCTAGTCATCAGCGGGGGGGCACAGATACGCAGTATTTT
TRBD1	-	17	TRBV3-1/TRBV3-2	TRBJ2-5	CASSPSGETGGRETQYF	TGTGCCAGCAGCCCCTCAGGAGAGACAGGGGGCCGGGAGACCCAGTACTTC
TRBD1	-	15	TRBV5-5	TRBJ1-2	CASSPSGTGGGGYTF	TGTGCCAGCAGCCCATCCGGGACAGGGGGCGGTGGCTACACCTTC
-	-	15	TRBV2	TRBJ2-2	CASSEAGTFTGELFF	TGTGCCAGCAGTGAAGCGGGGACATTTACCGGGGAGCTGTTTTTT
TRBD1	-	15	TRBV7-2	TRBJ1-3	CASSLTGTGANTIYF	TGTGCCAGCAGCTTGACCGGGACAGGGGCAAACACCATATATTTT
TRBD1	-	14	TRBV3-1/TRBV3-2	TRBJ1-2	CASSQGQGARGYTF	TGTGCCAGCAGCCAGGGACAGGGGGCGCGTGGCTACACCTTC
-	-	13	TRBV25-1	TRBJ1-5	CASSQTDMQPQHF	TGTGCCAGCAGCCAGACGGACATGCAGCCCCAGCATTTT
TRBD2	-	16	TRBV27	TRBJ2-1	CASSRPPAGPYNEQFF	TGTGCCAGCAGCCGCCCGCCAGCGGGGCCCTACAATGAGCAGTTCTTC
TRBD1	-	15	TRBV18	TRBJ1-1	CASSRGQGWDTEAFF	TGTGCCAGCTCCCGCGGACAGGGCTGGGACACTGAAGCTTTCTTT
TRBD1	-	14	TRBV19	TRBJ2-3	CASRRTGLTDTQYF	TGTGCCAGTAGGAGGACAGGTCTCACAGATACGCAGTATTTT
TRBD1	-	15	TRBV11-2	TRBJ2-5	CASSLRDRTQETQYF	TGTGCCAGCAGCTTAAGGGACAGGACACAAGAGACCCAGTACTTC
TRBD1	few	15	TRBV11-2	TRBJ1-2	CASSPGQAVGYGYTF	TGTGCCAGCAGCCCAGGACAGGCCGTCGGCTATGGCTACACCTTC
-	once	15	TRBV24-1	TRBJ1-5	CATNSPRGSNQPQHF	TGTGCCACCAACTCCCCGCGGGGAAGCAATCAGCCCCAGCATTTT
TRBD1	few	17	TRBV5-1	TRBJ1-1	CASSLTIETGVGTEAFF	TGCGCCAGCAGCCTCACCATCGAAACAGGGGTAGGGACTGAAGCTTTCTTT
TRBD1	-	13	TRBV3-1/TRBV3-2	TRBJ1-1	CASSLPGQGEAFF	TGTGCCAGCAGCCTTCCGGGACAGGGTGAAGCTTTCTTT
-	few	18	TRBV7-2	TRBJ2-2	CASSYGAETGGNTGELFF	TGTGCCAGCAGCTATGGAGCGGAAACCGGGGGGAACACCGGGGAGCTGTTTTTT
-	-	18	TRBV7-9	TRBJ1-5	CASSYDGGSSYSNQPQHF	TGTGCCAGCAGTTACGACGGGGGATCCTCTTATAGCAATCAGCCCCAGCATTTT
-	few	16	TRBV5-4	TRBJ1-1	CASSPLGTGRRTEAFF	TGTGCCAGCAGCCCCCTTGGAACAGGGCGGCGCACTGAAGCTTTCTTT
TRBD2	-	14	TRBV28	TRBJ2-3	CASSTSGGTDTQYF	TGTGCCAGCAGTACTAGCGGGGGCACAGATACGCAGTATTTT
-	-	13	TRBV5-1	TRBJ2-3	CASSLDVRGTQYF	TGCGCCAGCAGCTTGGACGTACGGGGTACGCAGTATTTT
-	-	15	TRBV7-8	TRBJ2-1	CASSFRAGGYNEQFF	TGTGCCAGCAGCTTCCGAGCGGGCGGGTACAATGAGCAGTTCTTC
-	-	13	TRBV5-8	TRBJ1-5	CASSGRGPQPQHF	TGTGCCAGCAGCGGGCGGGGCCCGCAGCCCCAGCATTTT
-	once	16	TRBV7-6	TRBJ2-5	CASSPGGGGYQETQYF	TGTGCCAGCAGCCCTGGAGGGGGGGGGTACCAAGAGACCCAGTACTTC
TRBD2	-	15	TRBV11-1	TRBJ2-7	CASSSIAGVTYEQYF	TGTGCCAGCAGCTCAATAGCGGGGGTTACCTACGAGCAGTACTTC
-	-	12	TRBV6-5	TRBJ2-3	CASRGRGDTQYF	TGTGCCAGCAGGGGTCGGGGGGATACGCAGTATTTT
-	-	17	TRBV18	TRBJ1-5	CASSVQGGGYSNQPQHF	TGTGCCAGCTCGGTACAGGGTGGCGGATATAGCAATCAGCCCCAGCATTTT